The 21 T cell receptor beta chains given below trace back to one sample, sequenced in a study of response to subunit inactivated influenza vaccine. TCRdb reprocessed the RT-PCR reads with MiXCR, giving one entry per CDR3 protein. The sample lists 550,000 to 800,000 distinct CDR3 sequences; approximately 14% were seen once. The input for sequencing was PBMCs from blood, taken less than 15 days before vaccination. All receptors come from a man aged 45-65 years who received an inactivated influenza vaccine.

This clonotype turned up a few times. The J gene is TRBJ2-7, the V gene TRBV15; 11 bases are a match to TRBD1. With V trimmed by 4 bases and J by 3 bases, 5 bases remained unmatched. The V gene's germline CDR1 is LNHNV and CDR2 YYDKDF (reference sequence). The CDR3 consists of 15 residues. In DNA, the CDR3 is TGTGCCACCAGCATAACCGGGACAGGGGGCTACGAGCAGTACTTC. Translated: CATSITGTGGYEQYF.

V and J are TRBV20-1 and TRBJ1-2; D is unresolved. V was shortened by 0 bases and J by 6 bases, with 17 bases between the two germline ends. This CDR3 region has 15 residues. CDR1 and CDR2 from the germline V gene are DFQATT and SNEGSKA (reference sequence). The CDR3 sequence: CSAREAGGNPDGYTF. Written as DNA, the CDR3 is TGCAGTGCTAGAGAGGCGGGAGGGAACCCCGATGGCTACACCTTC.

V is TRBV10-3 and J is TRBJ2-7, with TRBD1 matching 7 bases. Germline CDR1 ENHRY, CDR2 SYGVKD. CDR3 length: 17 residues. V lost 4 bases, J lost 0 bases, and 12 bases stayed unmatched. The CDR3 nucleotides are TGTGCCATCAGTGTTCTAAGGCCCAGGGGGAGCTCCTACGAGCAGTACTTC. Its protein is CAISVLRPRGSSYEQYF.

The chain recombines TRBV14 with TRBJ2-2; 8 positions agree with TRBD1. Germline CDR1 is SGHDN and CDR2 is FVKESK. V shed 4 bases, J shed 5 bases, and the junction held 9 bases outside the gene matches. The CDR3 runs 16 residues. The CDR3 DNA follows: TGTGCCAGCAGCCCATCCGGGACAGGTGATACCGGGGAGCTGTTTTTT. The encoded protein is CASSPSGTGDTGELFF.

This clonotype has a handful of counts. The V and J genes are TRBV29-1 and TRBJ1-5; 7 positions match TRBD1. This CDR3 contains 14 residues. The germline V gene encodes CDR1 SQVTM and CDR2 ANQGSEA. V was clipped by 4 bases and J by 3 bases; unmatched bases: 6. Here the CDR3 reads CSVAEGALNQPQHF. CDR3 coding DNA: TGCAGCGTTGCTGAGGGGGCCCTCAATCAGCCCCAGCATTTT.

This clonotype came up many times. V usage is TRBV12-3 or TRBV12-4 and J usage is TRBJ2-7; perhaps TRBD2 as D (7 bases). This CDR3 spans 14 amino acids. The V end was cut by 6 bases, the J end by 2 bases, with 14 bases between. CDR3 nucleotides: TGTGCCAGCAGAGAAAGGGGGGGAACCTACGAGCAGTACTTC. As protein: CASRERGGTYEQYF.

This clonotype appeared a few times. CDR3 protein: CASSVVAGVNTQYF. The CDR3 region has the DNA TGTGCCAGCAGTGTGGTAGCGGGAGTCAATACGCAGTATTTT. V and J are TRBV27 and TRBJ2-3, with 9 bases fitting TRBD2. Germline lookup yields CDR1 MNHEY and CDR2 SMNVEV (reference sequence). The V segment lost 5 bases and the J segment 7 bases; nucleotides outside the gene matches: 7. This CDR3 contains 14 residues.

V usage is TRBV12-3 or TRBV12-4 and J usage is TRBJ1-2, with 7 bases that match TRBD1. With 8 bases clipped from V and 3 bases from J, the junction kept 6 bases outside the gene matches. The CDR3 length is 13 residues. CDR3 nucleotide sequence: TGTGCCAGCGCAAGACAGGGCCACTATGGCTACACCTTC. Translated: CASARQGHYGYTF.

The V gene is TRBV12-3 or TRBV12-4, the J gene TRBJ2-2; D remains unclear. The CDR3 is 16 residues long. V shed 6 bases and J shed 3 bases, with 17 bases lying between them. The CDR3 reads CASSPRVSEHTGELFF. The DNA of the CDR3 is TGTGCCAGCAGCCCCCGGGTCTCAGAACACACCGGGGAGCTGTTTTTT.

The rearrangement uses TRBV6-5 and TRBJ2-1, with D uncertain. CDR1 is MNHEY, CDR2 SVGAGI, per germline. The CDR3 covers 15 residues. Trimming left V 0 bases short and J 7 bases short, with 13 bases between. The CDR3 is CASSYSISLYNEQFF. In nucleotides, the CDR3 is TGTGCCAGCAGTTACTCGATATCCCTTTATAATGAGCAGTTCTTC.

The rearrangement uses TRBV9 and TRBJ2-1; the match to TRBD2 covers 11 bases. The germline V gene has CDR1 SGDLS and CDR2 YYNGEE. The CDR3 has 16 residues. Unmatched junction bases numbered 11, after V lost 4 bases and J lost 8 bases. The CDR3 region has the DNA TGTGCCAGCAGCTCCGGGGGACTAGCGGAGGGGGATGAGCAGTTCTTC. As protein: CASSSGGLAEGDEQFF.

The chain links TRBV9 to TRBJ2-5; TRBD2 agrees at 8 bases. This CDR3 contains 15 residues. Germline-derived CDR1 and CDR2 are SGDLS and YYNGEE. Germline trimming cut 4 bases from V and 5 bases from J; bases unmatched to any gene: 10. CDR3 residues: CASSPFLGLGETQYF. CDR3 in DNA: TGTGCCAGCAGCCCTTTTCTGGGACTAGGCGAGACCCAGTACTTC.

This clonotype was detected many times. The rearrangement uses TRBV7-2 and TRBJ2-2; D assignment may be TRBD1 or TRBD2 (5 bases each). CDR1 and CDR2 from the germline V gene are SGHTA and FQGNSA. The CDR3 covers 14 residues. V dropped 6 bases and J dropped 8 bases, with 16 bases sitting between them. The CDR3 DNA reads as TGTGCCAGCAGTCTTAGCCGGGGCTCTGGGGAGCTGTTTTTT. Its protein is CASSLSRGSGELFF.

Comment on this clonotype: Its ends do not fully match the called genes, so a read error is possible. The genes are TRBV7-7 and TRBJ2-7; weak D call: TRBD2 (7 bases). Germline V lookup: CDR1 SSHAT, CDR2 FNYEAQ (reference sequence). The CDR3 is 15 residues long. CDR3 DNA: TGTGCTAGCAGCTTAGCCCCCGTCGGGGGGCACGAGCAGTACTTC. Its protein is CASSLAPVGGHEQYF.

This clonotype was recorded at least ten times. This chain joins TRBV20-1 and TRBJ2-1; D might be TRBD1 (6 bases). CDR3 length: 15 residues. Germline CDR1 DFQATT, CDR2 SNEGSKA (reference sequence). The V gene lost 0 bases and the J gene lost 10 bases, with 19 bases spanning the gap. The CDR3 DNA is TGCAGTGCTAGAGATCAGGAGACAGGTGTTGGGGAGCAGTTCTTC. As protein: CSARDQETGVGEQFF.

The chain combines TRBV5-1 with TRBJ1-1; 11 bases are shared with TRBD1. The CDR3 is made up of 17 amino acids. J gave up 6 bases and V 0 bases, and 10 bases lay outside the gene matches. Germline V gene data show CDR1 as SGHRS and CDR2 as YFSETQ. The CDR3 DNA is TGCGCCAGCAGCTTGGTAATATTTGGACAGGGGGCCGCTGAAGCTTTCTTT. Amino acid sequence: CASSLVIFGQGAAEAFF.

V usage is TRBV4-3 and J usage is TRBJ2-1, with TRBD2 matching over 7 bases. Germline CDR1 and CDR2: LGHNA and YSLEER. The CDR3 has 15 amino acids. V lost 4 bases to trimming and J lost 13 bases; unmatched junction nucleotides: 16. The CDR3 reads CASSPGTARLALQFF. CDR3 bases: TGCGCCAGCAGCCCCGGGACCGCGAGACTAGCCCTTCAGTTCTTC.

V usage is TRBV28 and J usage is TRBJ1-1; 10 nucleotides agree with TRBD1. CDR1 is MDHEN, CDR2 SYDVKM, per germline. The CDR3 contains 18 residues. With V trimmed by 4 bases and J by 1 base, 12 bases remained unmatched. The CDR3 sequence is CASSYPTGTGVENTEAFF. In DNA form, the CDR3 reads TGTGCCAGCAGTTACCCTACCGGGACAGGGGTGGAGAACACTGAAGCTTTCTTT.

The chain couples TRBV5-1 to TRBJ2-2, with TRBD1 as a possible D gene (5 bases). In germline, CDR1 is SGHRS, CDR2 YFSETQ. The germline V and J ends were trimmed by 4 bases and 3 bases, with 10 bases remaining between them. There are 14 residues in the CDR3. CDR3 loop: CASSPDRDTGELFF. CDR3 DNA sequence: TGCGCCAGCAGCCCAGACAGAGACACCGGGGAGCTGTTTTTT.

This chain links TRBV12-3 or TRBV12-4 with TRBJ2-1, with D possibly TRBD2 on 5 matching bases. The V end was cut by 6 bases, the J end by 2 bases, with 11 bases between. This CDR3 comprises 14 residues. CDR3 residues: CASSPDGTYNEQFF. In DNA form, the CDR3 reads TGTGCCAGCAGCCCAGACGGGACCTACAATGAGCAGTTCTTC.

This clonotype was detected many times. The chain uses TRBV18 and TRBJ2-3; 8 nucleotides match TRBD1. The V and J ends lost 0 bases and 5 bases, in that order; junction bases with no gene match: 4. There are 15 residues in the CDR3. Germline lookup yields CDR1 KGHSH and CDR2 LQKENI. The CDR3 loop reads CASSPPRGQGDTQYF. The CDR3 DNA reads TGTGCCAGCTCACCACCCAGGGGGCAGGGAGATACGCAGTATTTT.